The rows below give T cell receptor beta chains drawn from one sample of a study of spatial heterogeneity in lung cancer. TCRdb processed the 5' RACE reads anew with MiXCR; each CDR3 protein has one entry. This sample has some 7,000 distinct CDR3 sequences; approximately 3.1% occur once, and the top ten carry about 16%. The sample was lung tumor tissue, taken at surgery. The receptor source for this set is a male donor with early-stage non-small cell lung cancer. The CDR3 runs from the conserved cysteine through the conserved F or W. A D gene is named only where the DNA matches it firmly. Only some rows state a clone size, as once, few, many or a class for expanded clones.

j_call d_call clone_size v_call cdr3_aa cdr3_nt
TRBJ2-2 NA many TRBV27 CASSFYPNTGELFF TGTGCCAGCAGTTTTTATCCGAACACCGGGGAGCTGTTTTTT
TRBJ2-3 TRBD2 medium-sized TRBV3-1 CASSRRLAGTDTQYF TGTGCCAGCAGTCGAAGACTAGCGGGCACAGATACGCAGTATTTT
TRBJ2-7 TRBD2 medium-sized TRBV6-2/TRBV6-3 CASRGLAGGSYEQYF TGTGCCAGCAGGGGCCTAGCGGGGGGATCCTACGAGCAGTACTTC
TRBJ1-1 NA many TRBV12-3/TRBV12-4 CASSLRLRAEAFF TGTGCCAGCAGTTTGAGATTAAGGGCTGAAGCTTTCTTT
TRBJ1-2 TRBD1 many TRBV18 CASSPPGQNYGYTF TGTGCCAGCTCACCACCGGGACAGAATTATGGCTACACCTTC
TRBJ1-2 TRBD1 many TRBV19 CASSSWDRAGYTF TGTGCCAGTAGTTCATGGGACAGGGCTGGCTACACCTTC
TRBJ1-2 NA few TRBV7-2 CASPGTPTGRGYNF TGTGCCAGCCCTGGGACGCCTACGGGTCGTGGCTACAACTTC
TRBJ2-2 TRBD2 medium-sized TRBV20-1 CSAPRGAGGGELFF TGCAGTGCTCCCCGAGGAGCGGGGGGGGGGGAGCTGTTTTTT
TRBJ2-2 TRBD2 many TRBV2 CASSLLANANTGELFF TGTGCCAGCAGCTTACTAGCGAACGCGAACACCGGGGAGCTGTTTTTT
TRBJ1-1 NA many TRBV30 CASKKNTEAFF TGTGCCTCCAAAAAGAACACTGAAGCTTTCTTT
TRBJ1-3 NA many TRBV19 CASSQVSGNTIYF TGTGCCAGTAGTCAGGTCTCTGGAAACACCATATATTTT
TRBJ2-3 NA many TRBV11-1 CASSSTSPGYSTDTQYF TGTGCCAGCAGCTCAACTTCCCCAGGATATAGCACAGATACGCAGTATTTT
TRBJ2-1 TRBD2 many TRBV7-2 CASSFRGTSVYNEQFF TGTGCCAGCAGCTTCAGGGGGACTAGCGTTTACAATGAGCAGTTCTTC
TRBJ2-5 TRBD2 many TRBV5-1 CASTSFGGAGQETQYF TGCGCCAGCACCTCCTTTGGGGGAGCGGGGCAAGAGACCCAGTACTTC
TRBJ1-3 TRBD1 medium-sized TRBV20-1 CSASGTGVWGSGNTIYF TGCAGTGCTTCCGGGACAGGGGTATGGGGCTCTGGAAACACCATATATTTT
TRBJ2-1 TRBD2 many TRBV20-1 CSAPGTSVDNEQFF TGCAGTGCCCCCGGGACTAGCGTCGACAATGAGCAGTTCTTC
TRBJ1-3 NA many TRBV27 CASSAGTAKGNTIYF TGTGCCAGCAGTGCCGGGACCGCGAAGGGAAACACCATATATTTT
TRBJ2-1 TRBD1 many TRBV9 CASSETGGYNEQFF TGTGCCAGCAGCGAGACAGGGGGGTACAATGAGCAGTTCTTC
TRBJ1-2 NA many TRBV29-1 CSVEDRGRGNGYTF TGCAGCGTTGAAGATCGAGGCCGCGGAAATGGCTACACCTTC
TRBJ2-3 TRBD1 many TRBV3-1 CASTPQGSDTQYF TGTGCCAGCACCCCACAGGGGTCGGATACGCAGTATTTT
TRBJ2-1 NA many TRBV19 CASSAQLSSYNEQFF TGTGCCAGTAGTGCCCAGTTAAGCTCCTACAATGAGCAGTTCTTC
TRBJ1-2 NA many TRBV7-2 CASSLSRRYGYTF TGTGCCAGCAGCTTAAGTAGGAGATATGGCTACACCTTC
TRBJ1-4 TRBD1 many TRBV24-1 CATSGNRGLSCATNEKLFF TGTGCCACCAGTGGCAACAGGGGCCTGAGCTGTGCAACTAATGAAAAACTGTTTTTT
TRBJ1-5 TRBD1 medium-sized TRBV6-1 CASTRQGDSNQPQHF TGTGCCAGCACTAGACAGGGGGATAGCAATCAGCCCCAGCATTTT
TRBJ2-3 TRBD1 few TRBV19 CASSVTGTASTDTQYF TGTGCCAGTAGTGTCACCGGGACAGCTAGCACAGATACGCAGTATTTT
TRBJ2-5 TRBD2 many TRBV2 CASVAGTSLGRTQYF TGTGCCAGCGTAGCCGGGACTAGCCTGGGGAGGACCCAGTACTTC
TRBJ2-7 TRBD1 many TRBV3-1 CASSQAPGQTYEQYF TGTGCCAGCAGCCAAGCCCCGGGACAGACCTACGAGCAGTACTTC
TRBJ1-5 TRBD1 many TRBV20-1 CSASAGQGNNQPQHF TGCAGTGCTAGCGCGGGACAGGGTAATAATCAGCCCCAGCATTTT
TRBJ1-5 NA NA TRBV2 CASSEGGENQPQHF TGTGCCAGCAGTGAAGGAGGGGAAAATCAGCCCCAGCATTTT
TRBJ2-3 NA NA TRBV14 CASSLGGPTQYF TGTGCCAGCAGCCTAGGGGGACCTACGCAGTATTTT
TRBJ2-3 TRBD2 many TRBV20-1 CSARDRAGLATNTQYF TGCAGTGCTAGAGATAGGGCGGGACTAGCGACGAATACGCAGTATTTT
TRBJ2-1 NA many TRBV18 CASSPEMGYEQFF TGTGCCAGCTCACCAGAGATGGGCTATGAGCAGTTCTTC
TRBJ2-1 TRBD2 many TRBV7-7 CASSAGTSRGNEQFF TGTGCCAGCAGCGCAGGGACTAGCAGGGGAAATGAGCAGTTCTTC
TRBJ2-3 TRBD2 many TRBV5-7 CASSPLAGGGTDTQYF TGTGCCAGCAGCCCCCTAGCGGGAGGTGGTACAGATACGCAGTATTTT
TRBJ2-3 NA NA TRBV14 CASSQETLRTQYF TGTGCCAGCAGCCAAGAGACTCTGAGGACGCAGTATTTT
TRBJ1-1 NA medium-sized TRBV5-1 CASSLGDWNTEAFF TGCGCCAGCAGCTTGGGAGATTGGAACACTGAAGCTTTCTTT
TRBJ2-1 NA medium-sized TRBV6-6 CASTILADNEQFF TGTGCCAGCACCATACTAGCCGACAATGAGCAGTTCTTC
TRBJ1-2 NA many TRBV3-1 CASSQSLWGYTF TGTGCCAGCAGCCAATCCCTTTGGGGCTACACCTTC
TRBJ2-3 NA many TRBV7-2 CASSLVVQNTQYF TGTGCCAGCAGCTTAGTGGTACAGAATACGCAGTATTTT
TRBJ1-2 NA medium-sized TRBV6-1 CASSEVQGAYGYTF TGTGCCAGCAGTGAAGTGCAGGGAGCCTATGGCTACACCTTC
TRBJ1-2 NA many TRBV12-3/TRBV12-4 CASSSGRGDYGYTF TGTGCCAGCTCCTCCGGGCGGGGCGACTATGGCTACACCTTC
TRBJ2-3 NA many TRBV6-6 CASSFEGMSQYF TGTGCCAGCAGTTTCGAAGGAATGTCGCAGTATTTT
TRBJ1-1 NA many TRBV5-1 CASSLELGRVNTEAFF TGCGCCAGCAGCTTGGAGCTGGGCAGGGTGAACACTGAAGCTTTCTTT
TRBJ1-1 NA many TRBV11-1 CASSLSRATEAFF TGTGCCAGCAGCTTAAGCCGGGCCACTGAAGCTTTCTTT
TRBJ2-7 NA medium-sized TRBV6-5 CASSYSRTERQYF TGTGCCAGCAGTTACTCCCGGACAGAAAGGCAGTACTTC
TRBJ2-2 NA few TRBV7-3 CASSTQRTVCGELFF TGTGCCAGCAGCACTCAAAGGACAGTCTGTGGGGAGCTGTTTTTT
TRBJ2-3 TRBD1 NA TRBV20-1 CSALPGQSTDTQYF TGCAGTGCTCTACCGGGACAGTCCACAGATACGCAGTATTTT
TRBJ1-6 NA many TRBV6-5 CASLAGGGRNSPLHF TGTGCCAGTTTGGCCGGGGGTGGTCGTAATTCACCCCTCCACTTT